A single sample is the source of the 13 T cell receptor beta chains below, sequenced in a study of beta chain features in type 1 diabetes. Since all of the isolated RNA was reverse transcribed, expressed TCRB transcripts were what got sequenced. TCRdb's table, derived via immunoSEQ multiplex PCR, lists solely in-frame clones and lacks some. The sample has fewer than 550,000 clones, over 10% seen once. What was sequenced was naive CD4+ T cells from blood. These receptors all come from a young woman in good health.

The J gene is TRBJ2-1, the V gene TRBV5-1, with TRBD2 matching over 7 bases. After removal of 7 bases from V and 13 bases from J, the junction contained 17 bases not matched to a gene. CDR3 length: 14 amino acids. Per the germline V gene, CDR1 is SGHRS and CDR2 is YFSETQ. CDR3 nucleotide sequence: TGCGCCAGCGGGAACGATGTGGAGCGGGACCATCAGTTCTTC. Its protein is CASGNDVERDHQFF.

This clone was observed a few times. The genes are TRBV7-9 and TRBJ2-2; 7 bases line up with TRBD1. The CDR3 is 16 amino acids. Losses at the gene ends were 7 bases for V and 4 bases for J; bases not matched to a gene: 12. From germline, CDR1 is SEHNR and CDR2 FQNEAQ (reference sequence). The CDR3 loop reads CASTRGTDSITGELFF. CDR3 nucleotide sequence: TGTGCCAGCACTCGAGGGACAGATAGTATCACCGGGGAGCTGTTTTTT.

This clone was picked up a small number of times. CDR3 in amino acids: CASSQSGTGGLNTEAFF. The CDR3 DNA reads as TGCGCCAGCAGTCAATCCGGGACAGGGGGACTGAACACTGAAGCTTTCTTT. V is TRBV23-1 and J is TRBJ1-1; 11 nucleotides match TRBD1. TRBV23-1 is labeled an ORF, and its function is uncertain. The CDR3 contains 17 residues. After removal of 0 bases from V and 0 bases from J, the junction contained 3 bases not matched to a gene.

This clone appeared a few times. V usage is TRBV4-2 and J usage is TRBJ2-1; 11 nucleotides line up with TRBD2. CDR3 length: 22 residues. The germline CDR1 and CDR2 sequences are LGHNA and YNFKEQ. Trimming cost V 1 base and J 9 bases; bases outside gene matches: 26. CDR3: CASSQVTSGSLMVGGLIGEQFF. CDR3 in DNA: TGTGCCAGCAGCCAAGTTACTAGCGGGAGTTTGATGGTGGGTGGGTTGATAGGTGAGCAGTTCTTC.

This clone was seen only a few times. The V and J genes are TRBV7-2 and TRBJ2-1, with D possibly TRBD1 on 6 matching bases. V was shortened by 5 bases and J by 4 bases, with 18 bases between the two germline ends. Germline V gene data show CDR1 as SGHTA and CDR2 as FQGNSA. This CDR3 comprises 16 residues. CDR3 region: CASSHGGLDGYNEQFF. The CDR3 DNA follows: TGTGCCAGCAGCCATGGGGGCTTAGACGGGTACAATGAGCAGTTCTTC. The full variable domain, completed using reference TRBV7-2 and TRBJ2-1, is GAGVSQSPSNKVTEKGKDVELRCDPISGHTALYWYRQSLGQGLEFLIYFQGNSAPDKSGLPSDRFSAERTGGSVSTLTIQRTQQEDSAVYLCASSHGGLDGYNEQFFGPGTRLTVL.

This clone was found many times. The V and J genes are TRBV29-1 and TRBJ2-6; D not resolved. Germline V lookup: CDR1 SQVTM, CDR2 ANQGSEA. The V gene lost 5 bases and the J gene lost 1 base, with 9 bases spanning the gap. The CDR3 has 14 residues. The CDR3 DNA is TGCAGCGTTCGGGTGGGGTCTGGGGCCAACGTCCTGACTTTC. Protein: CSVRVGSGANVLTF.

V and J are TRBV18 and TRBJ2-3; D is undetermined. Germline V gene sequence: CDR1 KGHSH, CDR2 LQKENI. This CDR3 has 14 residues. With 6 bases removed from V and 2 bases from J, the gap between germline ends came to 12 bases. The CDR3 reads CASSTNKATDTQYF. The DNA of the CDR3 is TGTGCCAGCTCCACCAATAAGGCCACAGATACGCAGTATTTT.

About this clone itself: The sample has other DNA sequences that encode this CDR3 too. The rearrangement joins TRBV2 to TRBJ2-7; 7 positions agree with TRBD1. V was clipped by 6 bases and J by 3 bases; unmatched bases: 2. CDR1 is SNHLY and CDR2 is FYNNEI in the germline V gene. There are 12 residues in the CDR3. This CDR3 reads CASRGDSYEQYV. CDR3 nucleotide sequence: TGTGCCAGCAGGGGGGACAGCTACGAGCAGTACGTC.

This clone occurred a few times. V is TRBV27 and J is TRBJ1-1; D not resolved. This CDR3 is 13 amino acids long. Trimming took 2 bases from V and 4 from J, leaving 8 bases between them. The germline CDR1 and CDR2 sequences are MNHEY and SMNVEV (reference sequence). This CDR3 reads CASSLGVFTEAFF. CDR3 bases: TGTGCCAGCAGTTTAGGGGTGTTCACTGAAGCTTTCTTT.

This clone was detected a few times. This sample includes further DNA sequences coding for the same CDR3. The chain joins TRBV2 to TRBJ2-5; D uncertain. V shed 5 bases and J shed 0 bases, with 1 base lying between them. In germline, CDR1 is SNHLY, CDR2 FYNNEI. The CDR3 is made up of 11 amino acids. CDR3 residues: CASSYQETQYF. The CDR3 nucleotides read TGTGCCAGCAGTTACCAAGAGACCCAGTACTTC.

This chain links TRBV4-1 with TRBJ2-3, with D perhaps TRBD2 (6 bases). The germline gives CDR1 MGHRA, CDR2 YSYEKL. This CDR3 comprises 17 residues. Trimming removed 1 base at V and 1 base at J, with 15 bases between. The CDR3 protein is CASSQAFMSSGTDTQYF. The CDR3 region has the DNA TGCGCCAGCAGCCAAGCGTTTATGTCTAGCGGCACAGATACGCAGTATTTT.

This clone has just a few counts. This sequence joins TRBV9 and TRBJ2-2; D may be TRBD1 (6 bases). The V gene's germline CDR1 is SGDLS and CDR2 YYNGEE. The CDR3 has 18 residues. Trimming stripped 4 bases from V and 5 bases from J, with 24 bases between. The CDR3: CASSLHDVGTPRTGELFF. As DNA, the CDR3 is TGTGCCAGCAGCCTCCACGACGTGGGGACACCTAGGACCGGGGAGCTGTTTTTT.

This clone has just a few counts. The chain links TRBV7-3 to TRBJ2-2; D is perhaps TRBD1 (6 bases). The CDR3 runs to 15 residues. Between the trimmed V and J ends, which lost 2 bases and 4 bases, there was a span of 11 bases. The germline V gene encodes CDR1 SGHTA and CDR2 FQGTGA. CDR3 residues: CASSLPRGGTGELFF. The CDR3 bases are TGTGCCAGCAGCTTACCCAGGGGTGGCACCGGGGAGCTGTTTTTT.